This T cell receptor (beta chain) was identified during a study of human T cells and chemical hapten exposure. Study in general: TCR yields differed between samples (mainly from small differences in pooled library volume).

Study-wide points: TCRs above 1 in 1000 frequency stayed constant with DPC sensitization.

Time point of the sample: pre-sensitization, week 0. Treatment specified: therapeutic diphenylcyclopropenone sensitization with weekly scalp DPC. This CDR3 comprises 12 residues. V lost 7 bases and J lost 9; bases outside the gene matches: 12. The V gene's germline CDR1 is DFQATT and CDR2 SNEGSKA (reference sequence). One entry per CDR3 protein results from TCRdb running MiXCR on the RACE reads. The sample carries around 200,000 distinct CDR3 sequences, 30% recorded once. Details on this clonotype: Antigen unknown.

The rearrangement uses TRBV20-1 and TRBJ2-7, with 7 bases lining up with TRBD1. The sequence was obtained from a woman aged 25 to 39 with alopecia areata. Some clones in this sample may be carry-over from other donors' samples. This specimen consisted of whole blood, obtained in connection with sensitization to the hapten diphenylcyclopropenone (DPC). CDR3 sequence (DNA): TGCAGTGTTGGGGACAGATCCGTGGGGCAGTACTTC. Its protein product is CSVGDRSVGQYF.